Presented here are 8 T cell receptor beta chains from one specimen sequenced in a study of blood T cell repertoires in COVID-19 (TCRdb year 2020). The library was produced with the immunoSEQ multiplex PCR assay. In TCRdb, the immuneACCESS table is reduced to in-frame sequences with V and J assigned. These tables do not hold every clone; where another copy was compared, an unresolved V gene accounts for under half, and the others remain unexplained. The sample table contains under 350,000 clones; only one count was recorded for 65% to 90% of them. Roughly 15% of the sample rests with the top ten. Sequencing was carried out using peripheral blood. These receptors all come from a human donor in a cohort sampled during active COVID-19.

The chain uses TRBV15 and TRBJ1-1; D gene ambiguous. Germline V gene sequence: CDR1 LNHNV, CDR2 YYDKDF (reference sequence). The V end lost 5 bases, the J end lost 0 bases, and 13 bases lay between the germline ends. The CDR3 has 15 amino acids. The CDR3 loop is CATSGLLPMNTEAFF. The CDR3 DNA reads as TGTGCCACCAGCGGTCTACTACCGATGAACACTGAAGCTTTCTTT.

The chain combines TRBV2 with TRBJ1-5; D not resolved. Germline CDR1 reads SNHLY; CDR2 reads FYNNEI. V lost 6 bases to trimming and J lost 2 bases, with 8 bases between them. This CDR3 contains 13 residues. CDR3 region: CASREYGNQPQHF. The CDR3 nucleotides are TGTGCCAGCAGGGAGTATGGCAATCAGCCCCAGCATTTT.

This chain connects TRBV28 to TRBJ1-1; no clear D gene. The CDR3 has 12 amino acids. Germline CDR1 is MDHEN and CDR2 is SYDVKM. Trimming took 7 bases from V and 11 from J, leaving 17 bases between them. The CDR3 loop reads CASKDFRGIAFF. CDR3 bases: TGTGCCAGCAAAGATTTCCGGGGTATCGCTTTCTTT. Together with reference TRBV28 and TRBJ1-1, the CDR3 gives the full variable domain: DVKVTQSSRYLVKRTGEKVFLECVQDMDHENMFWYRQDPGLGLRLIYFSYDVKMKEKGDIPEGYSVSREKKERFSLILESASTNQTSMYLCASKDFRGIAFFGQGTRLTVV.

The V call is TRBV7-2, the J call TRBJ2-3; no definite D call. Germline values: CDR1 SGHTA, CDR2 FQGNSA. Trimming took 3 bases from V and 2 from J, leaving 6 bases between them. The CDR3 consists of 13 residues. In DNA form, the CDR3 reads TGTGCCAGCAGCTTTGCGGACACAGATACGCAGTATTTT. This translates into CASSFADTDTQYF.

The genes are TRBV29-1 and TRBJ1-4, with 8 bases matching TRBD1. V lost 3 bases and J lost 8; bases outside the gene matches: 11. CDR1 and CDR2 (germline): SQVTM, ANQGSEA. The CDR3 contains 15 residues. CDR3: CSVEGSGQGAEKLFF. CDR3 in DNA: TGCAGCGTTGAGGGGTCCGGACAGGGAGCCGAAAAACTGTTTTTT.

The chain carries TRBV15 and TRBJ2-7; the D gene is possibly TRBD2 (5 bases). The V and J ends lost 1 base and 2 bases respectively, with 9 bases between them. Looked up from germline, CDR1 is LNHNV and CDR2 is YYDKDF (reference sequence). CDR3 size: 14 residues. The CDR3 coding sequence is TGTGCCACCAGCAGAGCCGGGATCACCTACGAGCAGTACTTC. Protein product: CATSRAGITYEQYF.

This clone was observed a handful of times. The V gene is TRBV24-1, the J gene TRBJ2-1; 8 nucleotides align to TRBD2. The CDR3 is 13 residues long. CDR1 and CDR2 (germline): KGHDR, SFDVKD. The V gene end was trimmed by 10 bases and the J gene end by 8 bases; junction bases not matched to a gene: 9. CDR3 sequence reads: CATRGAAMDEQFF. The CDR3, as DNA: TGTGCCACGCGGGGGGCAGCTATGGATGAGCAGTTCTTC.

The chain combines TRBV28 with TRBJ1-4; possibly TRBD1 for D (5 bases). V was clipped by 7 bases and J by 11 bases, with 26 bases between them. The CDR3 sequence is 16 residues long. CDR1 and CDR2 from the germline V gene are MDHEN and SYDVKM. The CDR3 sequence: CASTSAATAALGKLFF. Here the CDR3 DNA reads TGTGCCAGCACCTCGGCAGCGACAGCTGCCTTGGGGAAACTGTTTTTT.